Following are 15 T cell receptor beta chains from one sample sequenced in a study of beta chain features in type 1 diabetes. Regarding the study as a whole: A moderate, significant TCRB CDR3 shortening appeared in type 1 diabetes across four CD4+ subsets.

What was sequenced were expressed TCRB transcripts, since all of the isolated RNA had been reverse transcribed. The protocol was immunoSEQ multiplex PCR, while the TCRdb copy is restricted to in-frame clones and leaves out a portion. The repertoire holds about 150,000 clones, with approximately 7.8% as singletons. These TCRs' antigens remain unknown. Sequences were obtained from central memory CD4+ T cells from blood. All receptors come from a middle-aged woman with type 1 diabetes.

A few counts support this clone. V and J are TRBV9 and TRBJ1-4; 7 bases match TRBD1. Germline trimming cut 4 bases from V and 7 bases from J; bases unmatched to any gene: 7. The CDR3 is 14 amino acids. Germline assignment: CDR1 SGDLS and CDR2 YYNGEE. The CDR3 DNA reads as TGTGCCAGCAGCCTTGGACAGGCCAGTGAAAAACTGTTTTTT. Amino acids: CASSLGQASEKLFF.

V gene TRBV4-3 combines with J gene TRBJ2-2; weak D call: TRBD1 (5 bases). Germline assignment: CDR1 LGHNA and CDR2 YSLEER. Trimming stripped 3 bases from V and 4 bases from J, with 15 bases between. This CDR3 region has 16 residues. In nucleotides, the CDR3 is TGCGCCAGCAGCCAGGAACCTGGGGCGGCCACCGGGGAGCTGTTTTTT. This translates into CASSQEPGAATGELFF.

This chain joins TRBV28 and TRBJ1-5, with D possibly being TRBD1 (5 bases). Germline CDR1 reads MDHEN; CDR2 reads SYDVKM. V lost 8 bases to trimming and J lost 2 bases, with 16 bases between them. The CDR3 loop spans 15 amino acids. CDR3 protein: CASRGTKGGNQPQHF. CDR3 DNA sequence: TGTGCCAGCCGGGGGACTAAGGGAGGCAATCAGCCCCAGCATTTT.

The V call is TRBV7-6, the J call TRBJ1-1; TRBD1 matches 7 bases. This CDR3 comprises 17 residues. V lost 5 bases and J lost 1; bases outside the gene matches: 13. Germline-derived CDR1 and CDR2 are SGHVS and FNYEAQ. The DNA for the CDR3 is TGTGCCAGCAGCCGAGGCATACAGGGGTACAAGAACACTGAAGCTTTCTTT. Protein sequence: CASSRGIQGYKNTEAFF.

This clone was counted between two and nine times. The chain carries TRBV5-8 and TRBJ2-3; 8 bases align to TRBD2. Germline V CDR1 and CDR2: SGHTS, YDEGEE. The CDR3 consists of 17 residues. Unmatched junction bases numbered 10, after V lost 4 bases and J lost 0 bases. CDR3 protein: CASSTAGGIPSTDTQYF. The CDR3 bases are TGTGCCAGCAGCACCGCGGGAGGCATACCTAGCACAGATACGCAGTATTTT.

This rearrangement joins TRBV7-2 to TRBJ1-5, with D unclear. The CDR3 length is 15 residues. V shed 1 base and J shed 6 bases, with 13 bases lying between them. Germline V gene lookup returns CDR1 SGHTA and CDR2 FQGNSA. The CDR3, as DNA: TGTGCCAGCAGCTTAGGTTCGCCAGCGATTCAGCCCCAGCATTTT. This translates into CASSLGSPAIQPQHF.

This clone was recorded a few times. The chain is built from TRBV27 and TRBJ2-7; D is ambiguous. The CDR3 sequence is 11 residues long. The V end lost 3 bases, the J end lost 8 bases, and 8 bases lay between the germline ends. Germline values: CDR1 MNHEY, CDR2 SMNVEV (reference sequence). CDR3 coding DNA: TGTGCCAGCAGTTTTCAGACAAAGCAGTACTTC. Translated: CASSFQTKQYF.

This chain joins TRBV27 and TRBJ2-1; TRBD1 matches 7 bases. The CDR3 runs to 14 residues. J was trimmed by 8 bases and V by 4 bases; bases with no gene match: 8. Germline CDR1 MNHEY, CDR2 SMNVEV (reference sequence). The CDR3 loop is CASSWSGGFDEQFF. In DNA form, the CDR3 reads TGTGCCAGCAGTTGGTCAGGGGGTTTCGATGAGCAGTTCTTC.

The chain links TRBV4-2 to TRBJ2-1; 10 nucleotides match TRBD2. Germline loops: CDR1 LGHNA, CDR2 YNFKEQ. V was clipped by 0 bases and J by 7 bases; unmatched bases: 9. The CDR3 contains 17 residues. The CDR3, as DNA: TGTGCCAGCAGCCAAGATCGAGGGTCTAGCGGGAGAAATGAGCAGTTCTTC. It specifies CASSQDRGSSGRNEQFF.

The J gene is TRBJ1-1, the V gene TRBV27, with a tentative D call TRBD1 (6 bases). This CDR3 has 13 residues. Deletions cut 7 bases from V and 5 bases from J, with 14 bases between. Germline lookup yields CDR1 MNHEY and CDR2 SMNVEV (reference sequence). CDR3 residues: CASTQQGRTEAFF. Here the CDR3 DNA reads TGTGCCAGCACCCAACAGGGACGGACTGAAGCTTTCTTT.

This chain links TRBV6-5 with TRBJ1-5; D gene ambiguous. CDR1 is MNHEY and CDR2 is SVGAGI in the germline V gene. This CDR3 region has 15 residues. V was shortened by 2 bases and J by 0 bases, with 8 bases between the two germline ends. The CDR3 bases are TGTGCCAGCAGTTACGGAGCTCTTAGCAATCAGCCCCAGCATTTT. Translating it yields CASSYGALSNQPQHF.

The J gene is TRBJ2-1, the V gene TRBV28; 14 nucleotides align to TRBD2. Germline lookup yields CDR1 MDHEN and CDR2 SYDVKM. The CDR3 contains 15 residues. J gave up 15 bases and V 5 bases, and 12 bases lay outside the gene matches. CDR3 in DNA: TGTGCCAGCAGTCCCCCCCCGACTAGCGGGAGGGTTCTGTTCTTC. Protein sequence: CASSPPPTSGRVLFF.

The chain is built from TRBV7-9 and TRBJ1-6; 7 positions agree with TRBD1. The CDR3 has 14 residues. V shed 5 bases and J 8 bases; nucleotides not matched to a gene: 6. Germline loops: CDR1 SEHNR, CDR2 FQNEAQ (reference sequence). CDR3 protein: CASSAQGRDSPLHF. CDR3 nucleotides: TGTGCCAGCAGCGCACAGGGGAGAGATTCACCCCTCCACTTT.

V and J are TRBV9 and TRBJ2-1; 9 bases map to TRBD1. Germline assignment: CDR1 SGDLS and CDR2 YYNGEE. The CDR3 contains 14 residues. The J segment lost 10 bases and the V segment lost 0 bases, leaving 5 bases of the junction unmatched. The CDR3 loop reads CASSVEQGAREQFF. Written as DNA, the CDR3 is TGTGCCAGCAGCGTAGAACAGGGGGCTAGAGAGCAGTTCTTC.

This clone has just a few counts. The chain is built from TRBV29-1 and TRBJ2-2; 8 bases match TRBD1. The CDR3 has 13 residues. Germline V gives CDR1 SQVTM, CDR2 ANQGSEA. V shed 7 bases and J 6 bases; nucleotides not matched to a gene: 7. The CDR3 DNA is TGCAGCGCTGGCAGGGGGCGAGCCGGGGAGCTGTTTTTT. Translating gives CSAGRGRAGELFF.